This T cell receptor beta chain was sequenced for a study of response to subunit inactivated influenza vaccine. Whole-study results and caveats: Authors suggested that a seasonal influenza vaccination recruits few new T cells each time.

The CDR3 sequence is 13 residues long. The V and J ends lost 3 bases and 14 bases respectively, with 18 bases between them. Germline V gives CDR1 SGHTA, CDR2 FQGTGA. TCRdb used MiXCR to reprocess the RT-PCR reads, holding one entry per CDR3 protein. The repertoire includes some 480,000 distinct CDR3 sequences, approximately 9.9% of them detected once, and more than 10% sits in the top ten. Concerning this clonotype: Its antigen is undetermined.

The sample consisted of PBMCs from blood, taken 40 to 50 days after vaccination. The sequence was obtained from a man aged 50-60 years who received an inactivated influenza vaccine. This chain joins TRBV7-3 and TRBJ2-3, with D unresolved. CDR3 residues: CASSFPPSTRLYF. The DNA for the CDR3 is TGTGCCAGCAGCTTCCCCCCTAGTACACGTCTGTATTTT.